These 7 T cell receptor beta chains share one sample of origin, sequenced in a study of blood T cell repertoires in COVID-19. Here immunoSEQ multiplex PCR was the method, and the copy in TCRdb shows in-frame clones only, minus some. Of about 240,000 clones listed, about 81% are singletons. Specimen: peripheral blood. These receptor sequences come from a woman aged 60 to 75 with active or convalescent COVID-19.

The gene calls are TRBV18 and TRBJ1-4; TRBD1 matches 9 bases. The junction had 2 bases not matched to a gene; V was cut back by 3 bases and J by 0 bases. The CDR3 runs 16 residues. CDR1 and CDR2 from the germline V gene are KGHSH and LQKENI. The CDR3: CASSPGQGATNEKLFF. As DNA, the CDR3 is TGTGCCAGCTCACCGGGACAGGGCGCAACTAATGAAAAACTGTTTTTT.

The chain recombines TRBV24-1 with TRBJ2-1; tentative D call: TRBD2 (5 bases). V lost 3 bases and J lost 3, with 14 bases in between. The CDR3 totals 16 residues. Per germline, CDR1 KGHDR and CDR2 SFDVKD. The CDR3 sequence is CATSDATATSYNEQFF. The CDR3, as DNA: TGTGCCACCAGTGATGCTACTGCTACTAGCTACAATGAGCAGTTCTTC.

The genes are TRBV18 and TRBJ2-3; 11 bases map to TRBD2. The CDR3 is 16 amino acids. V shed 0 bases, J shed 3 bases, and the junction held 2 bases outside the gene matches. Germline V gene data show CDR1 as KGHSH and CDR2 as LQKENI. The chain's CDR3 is CASSPPTSGVTDTQYF. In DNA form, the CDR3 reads TGTGCCAGCTCACCACCGACTAGCGGGGTGACAGATACGCAGTATTTT.

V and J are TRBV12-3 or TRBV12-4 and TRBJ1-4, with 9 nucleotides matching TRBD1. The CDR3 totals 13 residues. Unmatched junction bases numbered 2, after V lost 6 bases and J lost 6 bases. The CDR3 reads CASRGTGYEKLFF. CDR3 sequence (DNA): TGTGCCAGCAGGGGGACAGGGTATGAAAAACTGTTTTTT.

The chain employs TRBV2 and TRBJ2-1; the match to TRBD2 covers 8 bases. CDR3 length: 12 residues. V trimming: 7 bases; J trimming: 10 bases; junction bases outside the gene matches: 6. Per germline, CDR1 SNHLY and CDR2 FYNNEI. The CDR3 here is CASTYTSGEQFF. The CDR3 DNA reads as TGTGCCAGCACCTATACTAGCGGCGAGCAGTTCTTC.

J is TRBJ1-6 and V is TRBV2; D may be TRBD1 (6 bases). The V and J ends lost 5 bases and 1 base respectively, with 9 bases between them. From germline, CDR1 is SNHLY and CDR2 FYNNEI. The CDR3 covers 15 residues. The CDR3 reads CASSPGASYNSPLHF. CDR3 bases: TGTGCCAGCAGTCCAGGGGCGTCCTATAATTCACCCCTCCACTTT. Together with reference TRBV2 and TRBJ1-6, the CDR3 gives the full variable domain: EPEVTQTPSHQVTQMGQEVILRCVPISNHLYFYWYRQILGQKVEFLVSFYNNEISEKSEIFDDQFSVERPDGSNFTLKIRSTKLEDSAMYFCASSPGASYNSPLHFGNGTRLTVT.

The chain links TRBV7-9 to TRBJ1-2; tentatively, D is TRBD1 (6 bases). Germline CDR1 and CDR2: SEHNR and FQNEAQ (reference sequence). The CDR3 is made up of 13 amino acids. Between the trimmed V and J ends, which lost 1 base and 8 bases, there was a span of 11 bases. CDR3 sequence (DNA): TGTGCCAGCAGCTTAGGCGGGGGCGGCGGCTACACCTTC. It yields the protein CASSLGGGGGYTF. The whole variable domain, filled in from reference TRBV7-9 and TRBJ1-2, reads DTGVSQNPRHKITKRGQNVTFRCDPISEHNRLYWYRQTLGQGPEFLTYFQNEAQLEKSRLLSDRFSAERPKGSFSTLEIQRTEQGDSAMYLCASSLGGGGGYTFGSGTRLTVV.